One and the same sample provided the 18 T cell receptor beta chains below, sequenced in a study of OX40 agonist ivuxolimab in advanced cancers. Profiling relied on immunoSEQ multiplex PCR, and the TCRdb table lists in-frame clones only, not all of them. This table has fewer than 75,000 clones, roughly 92% appearing once. Sequencing used CD4+ or CD8+ T cells sorted from blood, obtained in a trial of the OX40 agonist ivuxolimab. The receptor source for this set is an adult with an advanced solid tumor such as melanoma, head and neck, liver or kidney cancer.

J is TRBJ2-1 and V is TRBV5-1; the match to TRBD2 covers 9 bases. The CDR3 is made up of 15 amino acids. Germline CDR1 reads SGHRS; CDR2 reads YFSETQ. V shed 2 bases, J shed 4 bases, and the junction held 4 bases outside the gene matches. CDR3 protein: CASSFRSGGYNEQFF. The DNA for the CDR3 is TGCGCCAGCAGCTTCCGGAGCGGGGGGTACAATGAGCAGTTCTTC.

The J gene is TRBJ2-7, the V gene TRBV27; a weak D match, TRBD2 (5 bases). Trimming shortened V by 6 bases and J by 2 bases, and 5 bases separated the two germline ends. CDR1 MNHEY and CDR2 SMNVEV come from the germline V gene (reference sequence). The CDR3 runs to 11 residues. CDR3 DNA: TGTGCCAGCAGGGAGGCCTACGAGCAGTACTTC. Protein sequence: CASREAYEQYF.

This clone was observed once. The chain recombines TRBV29-1 with TRBJ2-7; tentative D call: TRBD1 (6 bases). The CDR3 totals 14 residues. Deletions cut 4 bases from V and 2 bases from J, with 15 bases between. In germline, CDR1 is SQVTM, CDR2 ANQGSEA. CDR3 loop: CSVARQAPPYEQYF. CDR3 nucleotide sequence: TGCAGCGTTGCGCGACAGGCCCCGCCCTACGAGCAGTACTTC.

The chain couples TRBV11-2 to TRBJ2-1; TRBD2 might be the D (5 bases). CDR1 is SGHAT and CDR2 is FQNNGV in the germline V gene. V was pared by 3 bases and J by 8 bases, with 11 bases between. The CDR3 is 13 residues long. CDR3 residues: CASSLRVVDEQFF. CDR3 DNA: TGTGCCAGCAGCTTGCGGGTAGTGGATGAGCAGTTCTTC.

This clone is a singleton in its sample. The rearrangement links TRBV6-1 to TRBJ2-1, with TRBD2 matching 12 bases. Germline CDR1 MNHNS, CDR2 SASEGT. The V segment lost 5 bases and the J segment 7 bases; nucleotides outside the gene matches: 6. The CDR3 covers 15 residues. The CDR3 protein is CASSPGTSGRNEQFF. CDR3 nucleotide sequence: TGTGCCAGCAGTCCAGGTACTAGCGGGAGGAATGAGCAGTTCTTC.

The chain combines TRBV18 with TRBJ1-1; D is unresolved. The CDR3 runs 16 residues. Germline V gene data show CDR1 as KGHSH and CDR2 as LQKENI. Trimming took off 2 bases at V and 1 base at J, with 14 bases between the two ends. The CDR3 sequence: CASSPDTPAGNTEAFF. CDR3 bases: TGTGCCAGCTCACCAGATACCCCGGCAGGGAACACTGAAGCTTTCTTT.

The CDR3 loop is CASSLLGQGIDTQYF. The CDR3 DNA reads TGCGCCAGCAGCTTGTTGGGACAGGGGATCGATACGCAGTATTTT. The chain employs TRBV5-1 and TRBJ2-3; TRBD1 matches at 10 bases. The germline gives CDR1 SGHRS, CDR2 YFSETQ. The CDR3 consists of 15 residues. V gave up 1 base and J gave up 6 bases; unmatched junction bases: 5.

The rearrangement uses TRBV7-9 and TRBJ1-1, with a tentative D call TRBD1 (5 bases). Trimming took 3 bases from V and 2 from J, leaving 13 bases between them. CDR1 SEHNR and CDR2 FQNEAQ come from the germline V gene (reference sequence). This CDR3 is 15 amino acids long. CDR3 in amino acids: CASSLGRQINTEAFF. The CDR3 nucleotides read TGTGCCAGCAGCTTGGGTAGACAGATTAACACTGAAGCTTTCTTT.

The V and J genes are TRBV7-2 and TRBJ2-3, with 11 positions matching TRBD2. Trimming removed 6 bases from V and 4 bases from J; junction bases left unmatched: 6. This CDR3 is built from 15 residues. Germline lookup yields CDR1 SGHTA and CDR2 FQGNSA. The CDR3 coding sequence is TGTGCCAGCAGTCTAGCGGGGGGCCTCGCAGATACGCAGTATTTT. Amino acid sequence: CASSLAGGLADTQYF.

The chain employs TRBV4-2 and TRBJ1-6, with TRBD1 as a possible D gene (6 bases). This CDR3 region has 15 residues. Germline V gene sequence: CDR1 LGHNA, CDR2 YNFKEQ. The V gene lost 4 bases and the J gene lost 5 bases, with 12 bases spanning the gap. The CDR3 sequence is CASSPRTVNNSPLHF. CDR3 nucleotide sequence: TGTGCCAGCAGCCCCCGGACAGTGAATAATTCACCCCTCCACTTT.

The chain uses TRBV5-6 and TRBJ1-1; a weak D match, TRBD1 (5 bases). Germline loops: CDR1 SGHDT, CDR2 YYEEEE. The CDR3 is made up of 16 amino acids. Deletions cut 0 bases from V and 2 bases from J, with 14 bases between. The DNA for the CDR3 is TGTGCCAGCAGCTTGGTGGGGGGGAGTATTAACACTGAAGCTTTCTTT. It yields the protein CASSLVGGSINTEAFF.

This chain's CDR3 is CASRGIALAKNIQYF. CDR3 DNA sequence: TGTGCCAGCAGGGGTATCGCACTAGCCAAAAACATTCAGTACTTC. The V and J genes are TRBV6-6 and TRBJ2-4; D is ambiguous. Germline assignment: CDR1 MNHNY and CDR2 SVGAGI (reference sequence). The CDR3 runs to 15 residues. V shed 6 bases and J shed 0 bases, with 12 bases lying between them.

This sequence joins TRBV27 and TRBJ2-1, with D perhaps TRBD1 or TRBD2 (5 bases each). CDR3 length: 17 residues. Germline V gene data show CDR1 as MNHEY and CDR2 as SMNVEV (reference sequence). The V end was cut by 6 bases, the J end by 9 bases, with 27 bases between. For the CDR3, the DNA is TGTGCCAGCAGATCTCTCGGACTCCCCCTAAGGGACGGTGAGCAGTTCTTC. Protein: CASRSLGLPLRDGEQFF.

The J gene is TRBJ2-5, the V gene TRBV6-1, with D maybe TRBD1 (6 bases). Trimming removed 5 bases from V and 4 bases from J, with 14 bases in between. The CDR3 consists of 14 residues. The germline V gene has CDR1 MNHNS and CDR2 SASEGT. CDR3 residues: CASSRGTGRETQYF. The DNA of the CDR3 is TGTGCCAGCAGTAGAGGAACAGGGAGAGAGACCCAGTACTTC.

This chain joins TRBV16 and TRBJ2-5, with D tentatively TRBD1 (5 bases). Trimming took off 1 base at V and 4 bases at J, with 7 bases between the two ends. The CDR3 runs 13 residues. The germline gives CDR1 KGHSY, CDR2 FQNENV. CDR3 protein: CASSQLRGETQYF. For the CDR3, the DNA is TGTGCCAGCAGCCAATTAAGGGGAGAGACCCAGTACTTC.

V usage is TRBV4-1 and J usage is TRBJ1-4, with D tentatively TRBD1 (5 bases). The CDR3 totals 15 residues. CDR1 and CDR2 (germline): MGHRA, YSYEKL. The V end lost 3 bases, the J end lost 8 bases, and 16 bases lay between the germline ends. The CDR3 is CASSQITGGSEKLFF. The CDR3 region has the DNA TGCGCCAGCAGCCAGATCACGGGGGGTTCGGAAAAACTGTTTTTT.

This clone was seen a single time. The V gene is TRBV19, the J gene TRBJ2-2; 8 bases are a match to TRBD1. Per germline, CDR1 LNHDA and CDR2 SQIVND (reference sequence). The CDR3 runs to 17 residues. V was clipped by 3 bases and J by 1 base; unmatched bases: 7. The CDR3 DNA reads as TGTGCCAGTAGTATGGGGCAGGGGGCATTGAACACCGGGGAGCTGTTTTTT. Its translation: CASSMGQGALNTGELFF.

This clone showed up just once. The genes are TRBV6-5 and TRBJ1-1; D is unclear. Germline V CDR1 and CDR2: MNHEY, SVGAGI. This CDR3 comprises 11 residues. V was trimmed by 5 bases and J by 10 bases, leaving 11 bases between them. The chain's CDR3 is CASSGRAGAFF. CDR3 sequence (DNA): TGTGCCAGCAGTGGAAGGGCTGGAGCTTTCTTT.